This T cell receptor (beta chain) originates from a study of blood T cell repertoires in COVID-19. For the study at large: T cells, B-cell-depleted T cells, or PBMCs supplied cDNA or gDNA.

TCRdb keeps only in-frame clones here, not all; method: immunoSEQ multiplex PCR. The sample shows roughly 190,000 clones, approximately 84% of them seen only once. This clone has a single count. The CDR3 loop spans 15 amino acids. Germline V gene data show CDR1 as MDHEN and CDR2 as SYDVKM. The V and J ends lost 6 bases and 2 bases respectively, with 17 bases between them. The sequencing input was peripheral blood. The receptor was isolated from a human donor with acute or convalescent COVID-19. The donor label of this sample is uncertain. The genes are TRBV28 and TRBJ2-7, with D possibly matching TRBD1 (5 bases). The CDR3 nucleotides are TGTGCCAGCAGCCAAACAGGACGAACCACCTACGAGCAGTACTTC. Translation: CASSQTGRTTYEQYF. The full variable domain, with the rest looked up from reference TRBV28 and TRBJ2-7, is DVKVTQSSRYLVKRTGEKVFLECVQDMDHENMFWYRQDPGLGLRLIYFSYDVKMKEKGDIPEGYSVSREKKERFSLILESASTNQTSMYLCASSQTGRTTYEQYFGPGTRLTVT.